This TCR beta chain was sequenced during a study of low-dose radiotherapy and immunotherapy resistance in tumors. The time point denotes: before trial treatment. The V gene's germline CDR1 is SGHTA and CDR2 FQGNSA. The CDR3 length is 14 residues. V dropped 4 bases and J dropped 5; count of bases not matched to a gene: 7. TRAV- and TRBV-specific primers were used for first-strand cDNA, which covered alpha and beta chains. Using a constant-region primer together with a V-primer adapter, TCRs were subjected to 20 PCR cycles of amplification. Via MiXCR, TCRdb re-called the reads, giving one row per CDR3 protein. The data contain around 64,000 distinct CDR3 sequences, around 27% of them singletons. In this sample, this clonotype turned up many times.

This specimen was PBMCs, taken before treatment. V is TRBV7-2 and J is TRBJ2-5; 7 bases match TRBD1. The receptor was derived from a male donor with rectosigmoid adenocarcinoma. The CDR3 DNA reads TGTGCCAGCAGCTCCCCAGGGGGTGGGGAGACCCAGTACTTC. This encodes CASSSPGGGETQYF. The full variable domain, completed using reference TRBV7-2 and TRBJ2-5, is GAGVSQSPSNKVTEKGKDVELRCDPISGHTALYWYRQSLGQGLEFLIYFQGNSAPDKSGLPSDRFSAERTGGSVSTLTIQRTQQEDSAVYLCASSSPGGGETQYFGPGTRLLVL.